This TCR beta chain was profiled in a study of spatial heterogeneity in lung cancer. Study context: There were, on average, more than ten raw-read appearances for each unique TCR and UMI combination.

TCR cDNA molecules were tagged individually, and each one carried a unique molecular identifier. TCRdb used MiXCR to reprocess the 5' RACE reads, holding one entry per CDR3 protein. This repertoire shows fewer than 25,000 distinct CDR3 sequences, 9% to 10% found once; its top ten account for roughly 20%. The V gene lost 2 bases and the J gene lost 3 bases, with 13 bases spanning the gap. CDR1 and CDR2 (germline): LGHNA, YNFKEQ. This CDR3 has 15 amino acids. Time point indicated: blood at routine non-recurrence follow-up after resection. This clonotype occurred many times. This clonotype was obtained from a male donor with early-stage non-small cell lung cancer. The chain employs TRBV4-2 and TRBJ2-5; TRBD1 or TRBD2 may be the D gene (5 bases each). Sample: PBMCs, taken at follow-up. CDR3 nucleotide sequence: TGTGCCAGCAGCCAACATCCGAGGGGCGAAGAGACCCAGTACTTC. This translates into CASSQHPRGEETQYF.